Listed below are T cell receptor beta chains from one sample, sequenced in a study of response to subunit inactivated influenza vaccine. TCRdb re-analysed the RT-PCR reads in MiXCR, keeping a single row per CDR3 protein. The sample includes hundreds of thousands of distinct CDR3 sequences, around a sixth of them seen just once. The starting material was PBMCs from blood, obtained roughly 5 days after vaccination. Every receptor here comes from a man aged 50-60 years who received an inactivated influenza vaccine. Both conserved end residues are part of each CDR3. A D gene is named only where the DNA matches it firmly. Expanded clones get a size class; other rows say once, few or many, or leave the size out.

few	TRBV5-1	TRBJ2-1	-	TGCGCCAGCAGCTTAAGAGTTCGGTATGAGCAGTTCTTC	CASSLRVRYEQFF
-	TRBV7-2	TRBJ2-7	-	TGTGCCAGCAGCTTAGTACAGGCCTACGAGCAGTACTTC	CASSLVQAYEQYF
few	TRBV11-2	TRBJ2-2	-	TGTGCCAGCAGCTCCGATGCTCTAGGAACCGGGGAGCTGTTTTTT	CASSSDALGTGELFF
many	TRBV4-1	TRBJ1-1	-	TGCGCCAGCAGCCAAGTGGGGGATACTGAAGCTTTCTTT	CASSQVGDTEAFF
-	TRBV6-5	TRBJ2-7	-	TGTGCCAGCAGGACTAGTGCGGGGGAGCAGTACTTC	CASRTSAGEQYF
many	TRBV5-6	TRBJ2-7	-	TGTGCCAGCAGCTCCCCACACGCTTACGAGCAGTACTTC	CASSSPHAYEQYF
few	TRBV4-3	TRBJ2-3	-	TGCGCCAGCAGGCCCAGGGTGAGCACAGATACGCAGTATTTT	CASRPRVSTDTQYF
few	TRBV5-1	TRBJ2-7	-	TGCGCCAGCAGCGGCGGGACAAGAAGCGAGCAGTACTTC	CASSGGTRSEQYF
once	TRBV9	TRBJ2-3	-	TGTGCCAGCAGCGTAGGAGCAGGGCGAGATACGCAGTATTTT	CASSVGAGRDTQYF
few	TRBV7-8	TRBJ2-1	TRBD2	TGTGCCAGCAGCGCGGGACTAGCCTCGCCTCAGCAGTTCTTC	CASSAGLASPQQFF
few	TRBV7-9	TRBJ1-1	-	TGTGCCAGCAGCTTAGGCCCATTTGAAGCTTTCTTT	CASSLGPFEAFF
many	TRBV12-3/TRBV12-4	TRBJ2-7	TRBD1	TGTGCCAGCAGTTCCCAGGACAGGGGGCAACCCGTCTACGAGCAGTACTTC	CASSSQDRGQPVYEQYF
many	TRBV20-1	TRBJ2-1	-	TGCAGTGCTAGTCCGTTTGCCAATGAGCAGTTCTTC	CSASPFANEQFF
-	TRBV4-2	TRBJ1-2	-	TGTGCCAGCAGCCAACGGGAGGAAAAAAACTATGGCTACACCTTC	CASSQREEKNYGYTF
few	TRBV4-2	TRBJ2-4	TRBD2	TGTGCCAGCAGCCAAGATAATTTATTGCTAGCGGGAGCCACCTACGGGGACATTCAGTACTTC	CASSQDNLLLAGATYGDIQYF
-	TRBV9	TRBJ2-2	TRBD2	TGTGCCAGCAGCGTAGGCGGACTAGCGGGATCGAACACCGGGGAGCTGTTTTTT	CASSVGGLAGSNTGELFF
few	TRBV12-3/TRBV12-4	TRBJ2-2	-	TGTGCCAGCAGTTTCCTCTCCGGGACGAACACCGGGGAGCTGTTTTTT	CASSFLSGTNTGELFF
-	TRBV20-1	TRBJ1-1	TRBD1	TGCAGTGCTAGACCATCAGGGACAGTGAACACTGAAGCTTTCTTT	CSARPSGTVNTEAFF
many	TRBV4-3	TRBJ2-1	-	TGCGCCAGCAGCGTCAGCGTCTCCTACAATGAGCAGTTCTTC	CASSVSVSYNEQFF
few	TRBV29-1	TRBJ2-7	-	TGCAGCGTTGAAATTCAGGGACGGACCTACGAGCAGTACTTC	CSVEIQGRTYEQYF
-	TRBV24-1	TRBJ2-1	-	TGTGCCACCAGTGATCCAGTTGGGGGTAAGAACAATGAGCAGTTCTTC	CATSDPVGGKNNEQFF
many	TRBV12-3/TRBV12-4	TRBJ1-5	-	TGTGCCAGCAGCTTAAGGGTTCGCAGAGTGGATCAGCCCCAGCATTTT	CASSLRVRRVDQPQHF
few	TRBV12-3/TRBV12-4	TRBJ1-5	-	TGTGCCAGCAGAACGACAGGAATCAATCAGCCCCAGCATTTT	CASRTTGINQPQHF
many	TRBV15	TRBJ2-5	-	TGTGCCACCAGTCCGGGTCGGGGACAAAGGGCCCAGTACTTC	CATSPGRGQRAQYF
-	TRBV6-1	TRBJ1-3	-	TGTGCCAGCAGGCCGACAGGTAGCTCTGGAAACACCATATATTTT	CASRPTGSSGNTIYF
-	TRBV29-1	TRBJ1-5	-	TGCAGCGTTGCTGGGATTAAAAATCAGCCCCAGCATTTT	CSVAGIKNQPQHF
few	TRBV20-1	TRBJ2-1	-	TGCAGTGCTCTTAAGGCCTCCCGGACAGCCCACAATGAGCAGTTCTTC	CSALKASRTAHNEQFF
few	TRBV4-3	TRBJ1-5	-	TGCGCCAGCAGCCAAGGCTGGGGTCAGCCCCAGCATTTT	CASSQGWGQPQHF
few	TRBV12-3/TRBV12-4	TRBJ2-3	-	TGTGCCAGCAGTTACGGGGGGCTCACAGATACGCAGTATTTT	CASSYGGLTDTQYF
-	TRBV11-2	TRBJ1-6	-	TGTGCCAGCAGCTTAACCCCAAGGGTGCAGAATTCACCCCTCCACTTT	CASSLTPRVQNSPLHF
-	TRBV6-5	TRBJ1-4	TRBD1	TGTGCCAGCAGTTACTCCGGGACAGGAGAAAAACTGTTTTTT	CASSYSGTGEKLFF
few	TRBV5-5	TRBJ1-3	-	TGTGCCAGCAGCTTGGATAGGGGAGGAAACACCATATATTTT	CASSLDRGGNTIYF
few	TRBV20-1	TRBJ2-7	-	TGCAGTGCTAGAGTTGGTAGCGCAGACGAGCAGTACTTC	CSARVGSADEQYF
-	TRBV7-3	TRBJ2-7	-	TGTGCCAGCAGCCTGAATGGGTGGGGCTCCTACGAGCAGTACTTC	CASSLNGWGSYEQYF
-	TRBV29-1	TRBJ1-2	-	TGCAGCGTTGAAGACCAGGGCGGAAATGGCTACACCTTC	CSVEDQGGNGYTF
-	TRBV4-3	TRBJ1-1	TRBD1	TGCGCCAGCAGCCAAGGGACAGGGAAAGCTTTCTTT	CASSQGTGKAFF
few	TRBV10-3	TRBJ2-5	-	TGTGCCATCAGTGAGGCTGGAGGGGATAAGACCCAGTACTTC	CAISEAGGDKTQYF
-	TRBV12-3/TRBV12-4	TRBJ2-1	TRBD2	TGTGCCAGCAGTTTAAACCCGGGAGGGCCTTTCAATGAGCAGTTCTTC	CASSLNPGGPFNEQFF
-	TRBV6-1	TRBJ2-1	-	TGTGCCAGCAGCCCCCTCCAGGCATACAATGAGCAGTTCTTC	CASSPLQAYNEQFF
few	TRBV18	TRBJ2-1	TRBD2	TGTGCCAGCTCACCACCAGGGACTAGCGTCGCTCGAGAGCAGTTCTTC	CASSPPGTSVAREQFF
-	TRBV10-2	TRBJ2-1	TRBD1	TGCGCCAGCAGTGATCTTTACAGGGGCTACAATGAGCAGTTCTTC	CASSDLYRGYNEQFF
many	TRBV6-2/TRBV6-3	TRBJ2-3	-	TGTGCCAGCAGTTACGACTACACAGATACGCAGTATTTT	CASSYDYTDTQYF
-	TRBV6-2/TRBV6-3	TRBJ1-5	-	TGTGCCAGCAGTTACGATCACAGGGCTAGTCAGCCCCAGCATTTT	CASSYDHRASQPQHF
-	TRBV12-3/TRBV12-4	TRBJ2-5	-	TGTGCCAGCAGTTTAGGGCGGGGTTTCGAGACCCAGTACTTC	CASSLGRGFETQYF
many	TRBV12-3/TRBV12-4	TRBJ2-1	-	TGTGCCAGCAGTGGTACCGGGACATATACCTACAATGAGCAGTTCTTC	CASSGTGTYTYNEQFF
few	TRBV6-2/TRBV6-3	TRBJ2-1	TRBD2	TGTGCCAGCAAGCGACTAGCGTCATCCAATGAGCAGTTCTTC	CASKRLASSNEQFF
few	TRBV12-3/TRBV12-4	TRBJ1-6	-	TGTGCCAGCAGTTTACAGGGAGTAGGGGGTTATAATTCACCCCTCCACTTT	CASSLQGVGGYNSPLHF
few	TRBV4-1	TRBJ2-1	-	TGCGCCAGCAGCCCTCAGAAGGGGGTGAACTACAATGAGCAGTTCTTC	CASSPQKGVNYNEQFF
many	TRBV6-2/TRBV6-3	TRBJ2-7	-	TGTGCCAGCAGTTACAGGGGAACCTACGAGCAGTACTTC	CASSYRGTYEQYF
-	TRBV10-3	TRBJ2-2	TRBD2	TGTGCCATCAGTGATCTCGCCCTAGCGGGGGTTTCGGGCGGGGAGCTGTTTTTT	CAISDLALAGVSGGELFF
-	TRBV20-1	TRBJ1-1	TRBD1	TGCAGTGCTAGCGGGACAGGGGTGGCTTTCTTT	CSASGTGVAFF
-	TRBV10-3	TRBJ1-2	TRBD1	TGTGCCATCATGGCTGCACAGGGGTGGGGCTACACCTTC	CAIMAAQGWGYTF
many	TRBV20-1	TRBJ1-2	-	TGCAGTGCTAGAGAGGGCGGAAGGTATGGCTACACCTTC	CSAREGGRYGYTF
-	TRBV20-1	TRBJ1-4	TRBD1	TGCAGTGCTAGCGACAGGGGGCTCAACGAAAAACTGTTTTTT	CSASDRGLNEKLFF
few	TRBV15	TRBJ2-2	-	TGTGCCACCAGCAGAGCTGGCACGACAGTCACCGGGGAGCTGTTTTTT	CATSRAGTTVTGELFF